Described below is a single T cell receptor (beta chain) sequence and its context. This clonotype was seen a few times. The specificity of this receptor is unknown. Nothing much larger sits one base from this clone, and base qualities are not available. These data belong to a study of T cells after yellow fever vaccination (dated by TCRdb to the late 2010s). In the study overall: The SMART-Seq v4 Ultra Low Input RNA kit was used to prepare libraries from fractions with low cell numbers. Two healthy male donors, one aged 18 to 30 and one aged 30 to 40 years, made up the cohort. To track T-cell clones before and after primary and booster YFV17D yellow fever vaccination, bulk TCR alpha and beta repertoires were sequenced longitudinally. Blood was collected at multiple timepoints before and after primary and secondary immunization, and bulk PBMC replicates and cell subsets were isolated.

Sequences MNHEY (CDR1) and SVGAGI (CDR2) are obtained from the germline V gene. The CDR3 covers 18 residues, taking in both the cysteine and the phenylalanine. Only the CDR3 region is kept as DNA, spanning 54 bases read in frame from base 1. The junction carries 20 bases between V and J, which are trimmed by 6 bases and 2 bases respectively. The treatment or condition label here, explained by the study, means: live attenuated yellow fever vaccine strain. PBMCs were isolated from peripheral blood using a standard Ficoll-Paque protocol. Dynabeads CD4 and CD8 positive selection kits were used to isolate the CD4 and CD8 T-cell fractions. RNA was extracted with TriZol from bulk PBMCs, CD4 and CD8 fractions, and dextramer-positive and dextramer-negative fractions. What the authors observed across the whole study: Because the study included only two donors, the extent to which the findings can be generalized is limited. Computational filtering was required because FACS-sorted repertoires could contain abundant contaminating clonotypes from the bulk population. Compared with the primary T-cell response, the secondary T-cell response was faster but weaker, reaching its peak on day 5 rather than on day 15. Most clones expanded after primary vaccination (almost 97% of CD4 and approximately 86% of CD8) were re-detected after the booster, suggesting that broad memory maintenance occurred. A small fraction of clonotypes showed up in both the CD4 and CD8 compartments, probably as a result of convergent recombination.

Synthesis of TCR cDNA relied on 5'RACE template switching, a step that introduced a universal primer site along with unique molecular identifiers. cDNA synthesis was primed from both the TCR alpha and TCR beta constant segments. Library amplification involved two PCR steps, and the second step added sample barcodes and sequencing adapters. Sequencing of the libraries was done on either Illumina HiSeq 2500 (2x100 bp) or NovaSeq (2x150 bp). On the authors' methods: Reads were demultiplexed and collapsed into UMI consensus sequences with MIGEC, and V(D)J alignment was performed with MiXCR. Using edgeR on replicate PBMC samples, clonotypes were called vaccine-responding if FDR was below 0.01 and the log2 fold change was above 5 up to day 15. Each bulk clonotype received a CD4 or CD8 identity based on whether the sequenced CD4 or CD8 repertoire contained that clonotype at higher abundance. TCRdb itself trimmed the public reads at Q25 with fastp, ran MiXCR and retained productive beta chains. One record per CDR3 amino acid sequence lists the most common genes and DNA. The V and J calls and clone size come from TCRdb's table, not from the authors' own analysis. The sample table shows 200,000 to 300,000 distinct CDR3 sequences, and approximately 6.8% are seen once. Together, the top ten hold about 1% of the sample.

Here the sequenced sample was CD4+ T cells sorted from PBMCs, taken on the day of the yellow fever booster vaccination. The clonotype comes from a man aged 25-40 years who received the YFV17D yellow fever vaccine. The V and J genes are TRBV6-5 and TRBJ2-6; perhaps TRBD2 is the D gene, with 6 bases matching. The sequence in DNA is TGTGCCAGCAGAGGAGGGGCCGGCGGGCTGCCTGGGGCCAACGTCCTGACTTTC. This is translated as CASRGGAGGLPGANVLTF.